This passage covers 3 T cell receptor beta chains from one sample sequenced in a study of blood T cell repertoires in COVID-19. The repertoire was sequenced with immunoSEQ multiplex PCR; TCRdb's copy has only in-frame clones and lacks some. The data hold about 200,000 clones, with roughly 88% observed a single time. Sequenced sample: peripheral blood. The source of these receptors is a human donor in a cohort sampled during active COVID-19.

The chain is built from TRBV19 and TRBJ2-7; TRBD2 matches at 12 bases. The germline gives CDR1 LNHDA, CDR2 SQIVND (reference sequence). This CDR3 spans 13 amino acids. J was trimmed by 4 bases and V by 5 bases; bases with no gene match: 0. The DNA for the CDR3 is TGTGCCAGTAGTGGGACTAGCGGGTACGAGCAGTACTTC. Protein product: CASSGTSGYEQYF. Combining the CDR3 with reference TRBV19 and TRBJ2-7 gives the whole variable domain DGGITQSPKYLFRKEGQNVTLSCEQNLNHDAMYWYRQDPGQGLRLIYYSQIVNDFQKGDIAEGYSVSREKKESFPLTVTSAQKNPTAFYLCASSGTSGYEQYFGPGTRLTVT.

The chain couples TRBV5-1 to TRBJ2-7, with 7 bases aligning to TRBD2. The junction had 6 bases not matched to a gene; V was cut back by 1 base and J by 5 bases. Looked up from germline, CDR1 is SGHRS and CDR2 is YFSETQ. The CDR3 length is 14 residues. This CDR3 reads CASSLLGGGNEQYF. For the CDR3, the DNA is TGCGCCAGCAGCTTGCTTGGGGGAGGGAACGAGCAGTACTTC.

V usage is TRBV5-4 and J usage is TRBJ2-7; 9 bases agree with TRBD2. V was clipped by 4 bases and J by 4 bases; unmatched bases: 6. Germline loops: CDR1 SGHNT, CDR2 YYREEE (reference sequence). CDR3 length: 14 amino acids. Here the CDR3 reads CASSTGTSLYEQYF. CDR3 sequence (DNA): TGTGCCAGCAGCACCGGGACTAGCCTATACGAGCAGTACTTC.